Included here is one T cell receptor (beta chain) sequence, with context. The junction shows a germline mismatch at one end, possibly a read error. This record belongs to a study of blood T cell repertoires in COVID-19. Looked up from germline, CDR1 is SSHAT and CDR2 is FNYEAQ (reference sequence). This CDR3 has 16 residues. Profiled with immunoSEQ multiplex PCR; TCRdb holds only in-frame clones, not every one. The data hold some 210,000 clones, with about nine tenths observed a single time. This receptor was taken from a man aged 55-75 years who had recovered from COVID-19. The chain recombines TRBV7-7 with TRBJ2-1; 8 bases fit TRBD2. The sequenced sample was peripheral blood. CDR3 protein: CASSSGGGVAYNEQFF. Here the CDR3 DNA reads TGTGCTAGCAGCTCCGGGGGGGGCGTCGCCTACAATGAGCAGTTCTTC.